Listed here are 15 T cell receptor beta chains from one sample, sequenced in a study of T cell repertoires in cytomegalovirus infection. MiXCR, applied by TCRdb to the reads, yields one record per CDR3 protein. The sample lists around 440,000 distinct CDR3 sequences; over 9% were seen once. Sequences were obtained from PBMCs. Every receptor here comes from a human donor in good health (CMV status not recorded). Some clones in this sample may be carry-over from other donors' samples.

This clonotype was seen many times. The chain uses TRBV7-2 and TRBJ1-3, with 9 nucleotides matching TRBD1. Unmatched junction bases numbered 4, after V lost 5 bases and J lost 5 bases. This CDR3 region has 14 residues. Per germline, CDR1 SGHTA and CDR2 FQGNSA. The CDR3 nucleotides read TGTGCCAGCAGCCCGGGACAGGGACGAAACACCATATATTTT. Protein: CASSPGQGRNTIYF.

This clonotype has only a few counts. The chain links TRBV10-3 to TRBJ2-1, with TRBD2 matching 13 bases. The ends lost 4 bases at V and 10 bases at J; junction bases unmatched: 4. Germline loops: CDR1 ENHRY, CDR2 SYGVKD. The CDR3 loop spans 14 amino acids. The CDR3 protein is CAISGLAGGYEQFF. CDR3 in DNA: TGTGCCATCAGTGGACTAGCGGGGGGTTACGAGCAGTTCTTC.

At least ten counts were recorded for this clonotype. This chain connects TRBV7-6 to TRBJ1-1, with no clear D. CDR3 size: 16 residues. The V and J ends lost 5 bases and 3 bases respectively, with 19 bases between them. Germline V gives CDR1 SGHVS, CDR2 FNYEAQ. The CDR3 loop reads CASSLGFGPLDTEAFF. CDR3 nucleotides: TGTGCCAGCAGCCTAGGGTTTGGGCCCTTGGACACTGAAGCTTTCTTT. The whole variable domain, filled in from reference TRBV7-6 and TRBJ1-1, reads GAGVSQSPRYKVTKRGQDVALRCDPISGHVSLYWYRQALGQGPEFLTYFNYEAQQDKSGLPNDRFSAERPEGSISTLTIQRTEQRDSAMYRCASSLGFGPLDTEAFFGQGTRLTVV.

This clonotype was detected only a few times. The CDR3 sequence is CATSWGRGKTQYF. The CDR3 DNA reads TGTGCCACCTCCTGGGGCAGGGGAAAGACCCAGTACTTC. This chain connects TRBV28 to TRBJ2-5; a possible D gene is TRBD1 (6 bases). The CDR3 covers 13 residues. Germline V CDR1 and CDR2: MDHEN, SYDVKM. Trimming removed 10 bases at V and 6 bases at J, with 18 bases between.

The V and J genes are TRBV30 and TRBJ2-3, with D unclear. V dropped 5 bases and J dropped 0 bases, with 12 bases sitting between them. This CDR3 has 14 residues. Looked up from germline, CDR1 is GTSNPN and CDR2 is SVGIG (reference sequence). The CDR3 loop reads CAWGLEASTDTQYF. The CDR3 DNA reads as TGTGCCTGGGGCCTAGAAGCTAGCACAGATACGCAGTATTTT.

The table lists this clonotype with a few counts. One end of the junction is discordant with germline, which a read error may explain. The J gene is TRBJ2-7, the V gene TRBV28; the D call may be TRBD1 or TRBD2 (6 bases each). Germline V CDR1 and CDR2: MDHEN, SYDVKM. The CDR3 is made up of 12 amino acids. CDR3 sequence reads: CASSLLRGEETF. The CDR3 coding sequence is TGTGCCAGCAGTTTATTGAGGGGGGAGGAAACCTTC.

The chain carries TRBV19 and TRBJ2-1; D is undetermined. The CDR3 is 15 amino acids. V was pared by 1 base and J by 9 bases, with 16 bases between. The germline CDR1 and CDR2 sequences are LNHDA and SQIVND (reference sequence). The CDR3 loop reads CASSIAPNAESEQFF. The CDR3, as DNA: TGTGCCAGTAGTATAGCACCCAATGCCGAAAGTGAGCAGTTCTTC.

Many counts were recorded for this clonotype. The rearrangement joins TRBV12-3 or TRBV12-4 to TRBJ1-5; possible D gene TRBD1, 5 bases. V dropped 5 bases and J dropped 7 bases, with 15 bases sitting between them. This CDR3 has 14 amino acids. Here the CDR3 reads CASSPWGERQPQHF. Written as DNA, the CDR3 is TGTGCCAGCAGTCCGTGGGGGGAGAGGCAGCCCCAGCATTTT.

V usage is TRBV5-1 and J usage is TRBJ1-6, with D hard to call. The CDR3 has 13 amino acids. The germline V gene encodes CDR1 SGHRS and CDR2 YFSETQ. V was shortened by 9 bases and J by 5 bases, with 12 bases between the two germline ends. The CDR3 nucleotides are TGCGCCACCCGAGGGAAGGATAATTCACCCCTCCACTTT. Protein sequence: CATRGKDNSPLHF.

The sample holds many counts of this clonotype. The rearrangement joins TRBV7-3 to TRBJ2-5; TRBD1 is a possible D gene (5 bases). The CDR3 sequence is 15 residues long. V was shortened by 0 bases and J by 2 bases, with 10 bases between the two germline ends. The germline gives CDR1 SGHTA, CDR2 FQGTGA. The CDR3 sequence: CASSLTGVRQETQYF. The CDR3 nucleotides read TGTGCCAGCAGCTTAACAGGGGTCAGGCAAGAGACCCAGTACTTC. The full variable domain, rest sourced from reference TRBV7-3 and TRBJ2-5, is GAGVSQTPSNKVTEKGKYVELRCDPISGHTALYWYRQSLGQGPEFLIYFQGTGAADDSGLPNDRFFAVRPEGSVSTLKIQRTERGDSAVYLCASSLTGVRQETQYFGPGTRLLVL.

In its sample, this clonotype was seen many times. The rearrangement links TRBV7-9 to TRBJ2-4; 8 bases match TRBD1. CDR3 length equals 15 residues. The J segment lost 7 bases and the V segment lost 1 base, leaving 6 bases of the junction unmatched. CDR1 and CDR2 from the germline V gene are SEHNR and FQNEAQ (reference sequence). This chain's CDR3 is CASSLESRGQNIQYF. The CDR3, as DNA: TGTGCCAGCAGCTTAGAGTCCAGGGGGCAGAACATTCAGTACTTC.

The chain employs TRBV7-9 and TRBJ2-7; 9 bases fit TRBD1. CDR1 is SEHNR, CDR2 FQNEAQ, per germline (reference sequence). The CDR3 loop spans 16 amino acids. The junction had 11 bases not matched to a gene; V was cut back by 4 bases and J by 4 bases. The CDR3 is CASSSAGQGTFYEQYF. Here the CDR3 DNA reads TGTGCCAGCAGCTCGGCCGGACAGGGGACGTTTTACGAGCAGTACTTC. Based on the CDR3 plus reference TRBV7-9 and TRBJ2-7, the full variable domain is DTGVSQNPRHKITKRGQNVTFRCDPISEHNRLYWYRQTLGQGPEFLTYFQNEAQLEKSRLLSDRFSAERPKGSFSTLEIQRTEQGDSAMYLCASSSAGQGTFYEQYFGPGTRLTVT.

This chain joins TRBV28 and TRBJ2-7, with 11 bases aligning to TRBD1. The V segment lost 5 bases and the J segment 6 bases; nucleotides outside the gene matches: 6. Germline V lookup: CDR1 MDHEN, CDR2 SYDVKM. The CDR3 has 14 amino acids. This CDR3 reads CASSKPGTGGEQYF. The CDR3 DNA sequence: TGTGCCAGCAGTAAACCCGGGACAGGGGGCGAGCAGTACTTC.

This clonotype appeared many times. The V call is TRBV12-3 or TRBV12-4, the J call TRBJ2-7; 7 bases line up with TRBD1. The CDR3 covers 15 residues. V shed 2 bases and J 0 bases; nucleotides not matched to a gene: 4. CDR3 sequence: CASSLWSGGSYEQYF. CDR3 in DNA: TGTGCCAGCAGTTTATGGTCAGGGGGCTCCTACGAGCAGTACTTC.

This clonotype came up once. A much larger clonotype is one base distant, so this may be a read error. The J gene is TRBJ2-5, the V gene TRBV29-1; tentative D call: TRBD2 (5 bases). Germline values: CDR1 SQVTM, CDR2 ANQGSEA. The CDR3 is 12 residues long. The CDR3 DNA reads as TGCAGCGTTGATTGGCCGGAGGAGATCCAGTACTTC. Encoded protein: CSVDWPEEIQYF.